This TCR beta chain came from a study of blood T cells in healthy people across ages. Broader study findings: Both higher diversity and more naive CD4+ cells marked long-lived donors when set against aged donors.

On this clonotype: As yet, its antigen is unknown.

Extracted total RNA amounted to at least 6 micrograms for each sample. A sample-barcoded 5' primer and a J-beta primer mix were used in a second PCR of roughly 7 to 11 cycles. MiXCR, applied by TCRdb to the 5' RACE reads, yields one record per CDR3 protein. This sample yields some 1.6 million distinct CDR3 sequences, of which approximately 32% are seen a single time; about 10% belongs to the top ten. The CDR3 covers 16 residues. Trimming cost V 1 base and J 7 bases; bases outside gene matches: 10. From germline, CDR1 is MGHRA and CDR2 YSYEKL. Sequenced input: blood. This sequence joins TRBV4-1 and TRBJ2-5; 9 nucleotides match TRBD1. The receptor's source is a woman aged 30 to 39 in good health. The CDR3 coding sequence is TGCGCCAGCAGCCAAGTGGGACAGGGCCGACGTCGGACCCAGTACTTC. Protein: CASSQVGQGRRRTQYF.